A selection of T cell receptor beta chains follows, all from one sample in a study of chemoradiotherapy in HPV16-positive cancers. Only in-frame clones appear in the TCRdb table, and some are missing; sequencing was by immunoSEQ multiplex PCR. Among under 30,000 clones listed, approximately 94% were seen once. The sample was acquired from a patient who underwent chemoradiotherapy. The receptor source for this set is a human donor with HPV-associated anogenital cancer. The CDR3 runs from the conserved cysteine through the conserved F or W. Each record gives: CDR3 protein, CDR3 DNA, J gene, clone size, D gene, V gene. A D gene is named only where the DNA matches it firmly. Clone size is not always given. Where it is, it says once, few, many or a class for expanded clones.

CDR3: CASSLGTVYGYTF; DNA: TGTGCCAGCAGCCTTGGGACAGTCTATGGCTACACCTTC; J: TRBJ1-2; size: .; D: TRBD1; V: TRBV6-5
CDR3: CASSEDMNTEAFF; DNA: TGTGCCAGCTCAGAGGATATGAACACTGAAGCTTTCTTT; J: TRBJ1-1; size: .; D: .; V: TRBV18
CDR3: CASSLEVTRGDTQYF; DNA: TGCGCCAGCAGCTTGGAAGTCACCAGGGGAGATACGCAGTATTTT; J: TRBJ2-3; size: .; D: .; V: TRBV5-1
CDR3: CASRRGPDSDTQYF; DNA: TGTGCCAGTAGGCGGGGACCGGACTCTGATACGCAGTATTTT; J: TRBJ2-3; size: few; D: .; V: TRBV19
CDR3: CASSVFGSSGNTIYF; DNA: TGTGCCAGCAGCGTATTTGGGAGCTCTGGAAACACCATATATTTT; J: TRBJ1-3; size: .; D: .; V: TRBV9
CDR3: CASSAQGMDGQPQHF; DNA: TGTGCCAGCAGCGCACAGGGGATGGACGGTCAGCCCCAGCATTTT; J: TRBJ1-5; size: .; D: TRBD1; V: TRBV7-9
CDR3: CASSLGVTSSYEQYF; DNA: TGTGCCAGCAGCTTAGGGGTCACGAGCTCCTACGAGCAGTACTTC; J: TRBJ2-7; size: few; D: .; V: TRBV7-9
CDR3: CASSTARAGERDTQYF; DNA: TGTGCCAGTAGTACCGCCCGAGCGGGGGAAAGGGATACGCAGTATTTT; J: TRBJ2-3; size: .; D: TRBD2; V: TRBV19
CDR3: CASRDSLDGELFF; DNA: TGCGCCAGCAGGGACAGTTTGGATGGGGAGCTGTTTTTT; J: TRBJ2-2; size: .; D: .; V: TRBV5-1
CDR3: CASSPFGLAGVELFF; DNA: TGTGCCAGCAGTCCCTTCGGACTAGCGGGAGTGGAGCTGTTTTTT; J: TRBJ2-2; size: .; D: TRBD2; V: TRBV6-6
CDR3: CASSPRQAYIYGYTF; DNA: TGTGCCAGCAGTCCCAGACAGGCCTACATATATGGCTACACCTTC; J: TRBJ1-2; size: few; D: .; V: TRBV27
CDR3: CASSPLGRTLNTEAFF; DNA: TGTGCCAGCAGCCCTTTGGGACGGACGTTGAACACTGAAGCTTTCTTT; J: TRBJ1-1; size: .; D: .; V: TRBV5-6
CDR3: CASSLGQGVSTDTQYF; DNA: TGTGCCAGCAGCTTAGGACAGGGGGTCAGCACAGATACGCAGTATTTT; J: TRBJ2-3; size: .; D: TRBD1; V: TRBV11-2
CDR3: CASSFLRGQSTEAFF; DNA: TGTGCCAGCAGCTTTCTCAGGGGGCAAAGTACTGAAGCTTTCTTT; J: TRBJ1-1; size: .; D: TRBD1; V: TRBV11-2
CDR3: CASSRTSGRETQYF; DNA: TGTGCCAGCAGTCGGACTAGCGGGAGAGAGACCCAGTACTTC; J: TRBJ2-5; size: .; D: TRBD2; V: TRBV6-6
CDR3: CASSPRERGEQYF; DNA: TGTGCCAGCAGTCCTCGGGAGCGGGGCGAGCAGTACTTC; J: TRBJ2-7; size: .; D: TRBD2; V: TRBV2
CDR3: CASSKLSPRLYGYTF; DNA: TGTGCCAGCAGCAAACTCAGCCCTAGACTATATGGCTACACCTTC; J: TRBJ1-2; size: few; D: .; V: TRBV7-2
CDR3: CASRQTGLNEKLFF; DNA: TGTGCCAGCAGGCAGACAGGGTTAAATGAAAAACTGTTTTTT; J: TRBJ1-4; size: .; D: TRBD1; V: TRBV28
CDR3: CASSPPSGRQREAFF; DNA: TGTGCCAGCTCACCACCGAGTGGCCGGCAGCGAGAGGCTTTCTTT; J: TRBJ1-1; size: .; D: .; V: TRBV18
CDR3: CASTDRENTGELFF; DNA: TGTGCCAGCACCGACAGGGAGAACACCGGGGAGCTGTTTTTT; J: TRBJ2-2; size: .; D: TRBD1; V: TRBV2
CDR3: CASSIDTLYEQYF; DNA: TGTGCCAGCAGTATAGACACGCTGTACGAGCAGTACTTC; J: TRBJ2-7; size: .; D: .; V: TRBV2
CDR3: CASRKEANYGYTF; DNA: TGTGCCAGTCGGAAGGAAGCTAACTATGGCTACACCTTC; J: TRBJ1-2; size: .; D: .; V: TRBV19
CDR3: CSVDLQKGEQYF; DNA: TGCAGCGTTGACCTTCAAAAGGGCGAGCAGTACTTC; J: TRBJ2-7; size: .; D: .; V: TRBV29-1
CDR3: CASSWGQGYETQYF; DNA: TGTGCCAGCAGCTGGGGACAGGGTTATGAGACCCAGTACTTC; J: TRBJ2-5; size: .; D: TRBD1; V: TRBV5-6
CDR3: CASRERGGTDTQYF; DNA: TGTGCCAGCAGGGAGCGGGGGGGCACAGATACGCAGTATTTT; J: TRBJ2-3; size: .; D: TRBD2; V: TRBV28
CDR3: CASSFPARDSNTEAFF; DNA: TGTGCCAGCAGTTTCCCGGCGAGGGACAGTAACACTGAAGCTTTCTTT; J: TRBJ1-1; size: once; D: TRBD1; V: TRBV28
CDR3: CASSPAGSSNQPQHF; DNA: TGTGCCAGCAGTCCCGCGGGGTCCAGCAATCAGCCCCAGCATTTT; J: TRBJ1-5; size: .; D: .; V: TRBV28
CDR3: CASSSQLTETRAFF; DNA: TGTGCCAGCAGCTCCCAATTGACCGAAACCAGGGCTTTCTTT; J: TRBJ1-1; size: once; D: .; V: TRBV11-2
CDR3: CASSSTRNYEQYF; DNA: TGTGCCAGCAGCTCGACGAGGAACTACGAGCAGTACTTC; J: TRBJ2-7; size: .; D: .; V: TRBV7-9
CDR3: CASSFQNWEEKLFF; DNA: TGTGCCAGCAGCTTTCAAAATTGGGAAGAAAAACTGTTTTTT; J: TRBJ1-4; size: .; D: .; V: TRBV7-2
CDR3: CASSLTSGRTYEQYF; DNA: TGTGCCAGCAGTCTGACTAGCGGGAGGACCTACGAGCAGTACTTC; J: TRBJ2-7; size: .; D: TRBD2; V: TRBV6-5
CDR3: CASSIGDTQYF; DNA: TGTGCCAGTAGTATCGGGGATACGCAGTATTTT; J: TRBJ2-3; size: once; D: .; V: TRBV19
CDR3: CASSPVGGFRTDTQYF; DNA: TGTGCCAGCAGCCCGGTGGGGGGATTCCGCACAGATACGCAGTATTTT; J: TRBJ2-3; size: .; D: .; V: TRBV7-7
CDR3: CASSLVYSPGTGELFF; DNA: TGCGCCAGCAGCTTGGTTTACAGCCCGGGGACCGGGGAGCTGTTTTTT; J: TRBJ2-2; size: .; D: .; V: TRBV5-1
CDR3: CASSFNPNEQFF; DNA: TGTGCCAGCAGTTTCAATCCCAATGAGCAGTTCTTC; J: TRBJ2-1; size: .; D: .; V: TRBV28